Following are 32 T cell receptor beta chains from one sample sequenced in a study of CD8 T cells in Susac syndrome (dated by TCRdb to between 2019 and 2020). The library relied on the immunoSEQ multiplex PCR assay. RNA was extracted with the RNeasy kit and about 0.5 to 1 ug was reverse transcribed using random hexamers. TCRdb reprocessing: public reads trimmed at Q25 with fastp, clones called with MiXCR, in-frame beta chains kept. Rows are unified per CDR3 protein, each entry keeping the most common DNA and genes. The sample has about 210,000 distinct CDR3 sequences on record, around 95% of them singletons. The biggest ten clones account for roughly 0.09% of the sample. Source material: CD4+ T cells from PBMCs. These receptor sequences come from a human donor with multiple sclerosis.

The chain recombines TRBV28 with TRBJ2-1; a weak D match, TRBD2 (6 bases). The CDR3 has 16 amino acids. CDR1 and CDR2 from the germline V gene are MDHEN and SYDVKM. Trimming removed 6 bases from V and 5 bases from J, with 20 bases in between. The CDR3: CASRRVGTSLHNEQFF. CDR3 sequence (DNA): TGTGCCAGCAGGCGAGTGGGGACTTCCCTCCACAATGAGCAGTTCTTC.

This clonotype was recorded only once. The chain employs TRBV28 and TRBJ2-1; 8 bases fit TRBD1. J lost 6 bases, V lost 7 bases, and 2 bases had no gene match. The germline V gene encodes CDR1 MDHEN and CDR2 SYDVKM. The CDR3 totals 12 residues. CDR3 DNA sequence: TGTGCCAGCACGGACAGGGTCAATGAGCAGTTCTTC. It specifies CASTDRVNEQFF.

CDR3 in DNA: TGTGCCAGTCCAGCCCGCACAGATACGCAGTATTTT. Amino acid sequence: CASPARTDTQYF. The J gene is TRBJ2-3, the V gene TRBV5-6; D uncertain. The V gene's germline CDR1 is SGHDT and CDR2 YYEEEE. The CDR3 has 12 amino acids. Trimming cost V 8 bases and J 1 base, with 8 bases left between them.

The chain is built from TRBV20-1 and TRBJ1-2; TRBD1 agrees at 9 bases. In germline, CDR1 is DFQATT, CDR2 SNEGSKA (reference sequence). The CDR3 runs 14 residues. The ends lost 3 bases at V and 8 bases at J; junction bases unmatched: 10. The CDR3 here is CSASPWTGESGYTF. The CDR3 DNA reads TGCAGTGCTAGTCCGTGGACAGGGGAGAGCGGCTACACCTTC.

Written as DNA, the CDR3 is TGCAGCGTTGAACTGGGAAGTAATGAGCAGTTCTTC. Residues: CSVELGSNEQFF. The chain has TRBV29-1 and TRBJ2-1; no reliable D call. Trimming shortened V by 2 bases and J by 7 bases, and 9 bases separated the two germline ends. CDR3 size: 12 residues. Looked up from germline, CDR1 is SQVTM and CDR2 is ANQGSEA.

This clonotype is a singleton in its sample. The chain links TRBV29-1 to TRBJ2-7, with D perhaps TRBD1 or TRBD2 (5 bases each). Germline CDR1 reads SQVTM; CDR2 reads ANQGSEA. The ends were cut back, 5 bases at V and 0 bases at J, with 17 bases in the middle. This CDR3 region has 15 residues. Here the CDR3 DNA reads TGCAGCGTTCGTCTAGCCAGGGCCTCCTCCTACGAGCAGTACTTC. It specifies CSVRLARASSYEQYF.

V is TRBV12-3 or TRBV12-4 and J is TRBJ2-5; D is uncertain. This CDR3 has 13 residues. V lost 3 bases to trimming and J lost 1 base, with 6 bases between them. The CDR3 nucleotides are TGTGCCAGCAGTTTGCACAGCCAAGAGACCCAGTACTTC. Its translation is CASSLHSQETQYF.

This CDR3 is CASSLAGMNSPLHF. The DNA for the CDR3 is TGCGCCAGCAGCTTGGCAGGAATGAATTCACCCCTCCACTTT. V is TRBV5-1 and J is TRBJ1-6; no reliable D call. V lost 0 bases to trimming and J lost 7 bases, with 8 bases between them. The germline CDR1 and CDR2 sequences are SGHRS and YFSETQ. The length of the CDR3 is 14 residues.

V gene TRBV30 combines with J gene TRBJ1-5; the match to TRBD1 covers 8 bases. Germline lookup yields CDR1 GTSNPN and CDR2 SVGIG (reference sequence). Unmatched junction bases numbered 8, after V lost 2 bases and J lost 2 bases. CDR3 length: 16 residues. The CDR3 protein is CAWSRTGKSGNQPQHF. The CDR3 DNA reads TGTGCCTGGAGTAGGACAGGGAAGTCGGGCAATCAGCCCCAGCATTTT.

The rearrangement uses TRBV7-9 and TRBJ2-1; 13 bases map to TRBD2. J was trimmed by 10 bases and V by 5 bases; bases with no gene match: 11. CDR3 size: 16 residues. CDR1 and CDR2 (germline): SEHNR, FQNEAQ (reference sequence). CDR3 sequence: CASSRRLAGGRAEQFF. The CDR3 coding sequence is TGTGCCAGCAGCCGCCGACTAGCGGGGGGCCGGGCGGAGCAGTTCTTC.

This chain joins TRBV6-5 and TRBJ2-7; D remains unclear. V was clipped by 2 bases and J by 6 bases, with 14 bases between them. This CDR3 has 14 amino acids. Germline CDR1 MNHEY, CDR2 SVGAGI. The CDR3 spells CASSYVGGLSEQYF. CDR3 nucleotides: TGTGCCAGCAGTTACGTCGGCGGATTGTCCGAGCAGTACTTC.

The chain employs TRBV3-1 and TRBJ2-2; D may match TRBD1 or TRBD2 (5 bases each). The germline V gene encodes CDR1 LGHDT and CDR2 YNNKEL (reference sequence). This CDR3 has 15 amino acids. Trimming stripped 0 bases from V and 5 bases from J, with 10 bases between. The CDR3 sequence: CASSQEGRITGELFF. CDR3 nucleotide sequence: TGTGCCAGCAGCCAAGAGGGACGTATTACCGGGGAGCTGTTTTTT.

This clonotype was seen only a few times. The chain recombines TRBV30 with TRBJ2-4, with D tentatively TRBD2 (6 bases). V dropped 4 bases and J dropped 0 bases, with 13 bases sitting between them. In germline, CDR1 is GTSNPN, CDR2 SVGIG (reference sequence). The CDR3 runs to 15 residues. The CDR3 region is CAWMDRELAKNIQYF. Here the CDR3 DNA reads TGTGCCTGGATGGATCGGGAGCTAGCCAAAAACATTCAGTACTTC.

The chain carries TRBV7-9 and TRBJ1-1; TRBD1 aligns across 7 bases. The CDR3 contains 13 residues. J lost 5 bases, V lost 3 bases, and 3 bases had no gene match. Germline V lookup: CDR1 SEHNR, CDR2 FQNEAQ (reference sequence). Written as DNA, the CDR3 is TGTGCCAGCAGCTTTTACAGGGGAACTGAAGCTTTCTTT. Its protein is CASSFYRGTEAFF.

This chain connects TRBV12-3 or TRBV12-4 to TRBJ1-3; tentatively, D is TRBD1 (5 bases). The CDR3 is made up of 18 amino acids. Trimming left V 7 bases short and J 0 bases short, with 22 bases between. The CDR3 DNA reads TGTGCCAGCACCCCCTTAGGGACCTCTTCCAACTCTGGAAACACCATATATTTT. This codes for CASTPLGTSSNSGNTIYF.

Here the CDR3 reads CSVGSGGANTGELFF. CDR3 DNA: TGCAGCGTTGGTTCGGGCGGTGCGAACACCGGGGAGCTGTTTTTT. This chain connects TRBV29-1 to TRBJ2-2; D is ambiguous. V lost 4 bases, J lost 0 bases, and 12 bases lay in between. This CDR3 has 15 residues. Per germline, CDR1 SQVTM and CDR2 ANQGSEA.

The CDR3 bases are TGTGCCAGCAGCTTAGCCTCCCTGAGACGGAGGTACACAGATACGCAGTATTTT. Translating it yields CASSLASLRRRYTDTQYF. The chain combines TRBV7-6 with TRBJ2-3; D is perhaps TRBD2 (5 bases). V lost 0 bases to trimming and J lost 2 bases, with 18 bases between them. Germline lookup yields CDR1 SGHVS and CDR2 FNYEAQ. The CDR3 runs to 18 residues.

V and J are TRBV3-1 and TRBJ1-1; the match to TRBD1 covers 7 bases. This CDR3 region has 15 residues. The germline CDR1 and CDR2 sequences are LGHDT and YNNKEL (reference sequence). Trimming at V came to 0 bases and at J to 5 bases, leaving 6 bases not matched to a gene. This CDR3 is CASSQDLRGRTEAFF. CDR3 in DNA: TGTGCCAGCAGCCAAGATCTTAGGGGGCGGACTGAAGCTTTCTTT. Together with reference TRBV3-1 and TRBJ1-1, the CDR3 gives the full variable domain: DTAVSQTPKYLVTQMGNDKSIKCEQNLGHDTMYWYKQDSKKFLKIMFSYNNKELIINETVPNRFSPKSPDKAHLNLHINSLELGDSAVYFCASSQDLRGRTEAFFGQGTRLTVV.

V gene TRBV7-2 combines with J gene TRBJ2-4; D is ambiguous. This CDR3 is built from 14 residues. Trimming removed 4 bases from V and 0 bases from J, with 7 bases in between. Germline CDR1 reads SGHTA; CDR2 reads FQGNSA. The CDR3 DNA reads TGTGCCAGCAGCTCGTCCTTAGCCAAAAACATTCAGTACTTC. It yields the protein CASSSSLAKNIQYF.

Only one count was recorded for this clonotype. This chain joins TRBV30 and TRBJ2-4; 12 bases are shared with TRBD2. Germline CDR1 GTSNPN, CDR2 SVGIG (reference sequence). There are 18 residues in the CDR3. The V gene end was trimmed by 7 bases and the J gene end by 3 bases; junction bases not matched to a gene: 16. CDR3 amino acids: CAFLAGGPSSWDKNIQYF. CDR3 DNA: TGTGCCTTCCTAGCGGGAGGGCCAAGCTCTTGGGACAAAAACATTCAGTACTTC.

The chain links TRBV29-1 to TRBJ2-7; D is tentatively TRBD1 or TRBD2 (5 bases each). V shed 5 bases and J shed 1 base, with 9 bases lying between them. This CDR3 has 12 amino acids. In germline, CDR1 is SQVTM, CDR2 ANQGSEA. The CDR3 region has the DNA TGCAGCGTTCGGGGCAGGTCCTACGAGCAGTACTTC. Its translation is CSVRGRSYEQYF.

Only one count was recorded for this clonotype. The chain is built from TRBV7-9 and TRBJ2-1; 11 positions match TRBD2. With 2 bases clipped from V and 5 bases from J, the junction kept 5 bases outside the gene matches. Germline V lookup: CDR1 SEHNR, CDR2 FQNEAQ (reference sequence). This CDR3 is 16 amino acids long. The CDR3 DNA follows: TGTGCCAGCAGCTTAATTAGCGGGAGGGAGAACAATGAGCAGTTCTTC. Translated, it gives CASSLISGRENNEQFF.

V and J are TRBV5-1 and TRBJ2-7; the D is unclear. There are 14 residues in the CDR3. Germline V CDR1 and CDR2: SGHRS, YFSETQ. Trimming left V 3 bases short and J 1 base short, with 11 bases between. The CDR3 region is CASSSNAASYEQYF. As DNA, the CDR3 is TGCGCCAGCAGCTCGAACGCGGCTTCCTACGAGCAGTACTTC.

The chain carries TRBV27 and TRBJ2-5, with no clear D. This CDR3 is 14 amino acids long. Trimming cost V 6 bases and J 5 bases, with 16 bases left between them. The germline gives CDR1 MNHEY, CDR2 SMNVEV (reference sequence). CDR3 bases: TGTGCCAGCAGCCGTTCCAGGTTGGGGGAGACCCAGTACTTC. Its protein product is CASSRSRLGETQYF.

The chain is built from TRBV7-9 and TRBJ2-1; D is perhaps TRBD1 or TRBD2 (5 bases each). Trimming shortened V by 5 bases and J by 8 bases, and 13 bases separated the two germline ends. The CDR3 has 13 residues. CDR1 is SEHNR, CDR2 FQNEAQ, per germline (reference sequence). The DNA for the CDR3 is TGTGCCAGCAGCCCGAAGGGACCCTATGAGCAGTTCTTC. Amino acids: CASSPKGPYEQFF.

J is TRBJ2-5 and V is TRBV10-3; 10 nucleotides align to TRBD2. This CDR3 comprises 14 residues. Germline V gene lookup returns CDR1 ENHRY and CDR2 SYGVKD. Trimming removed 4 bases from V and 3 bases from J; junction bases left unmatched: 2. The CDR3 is CAISATSGEETQYF. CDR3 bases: TGTGCCATCAGTGCAACTAGCGGGGAAGAGACCCAGTACTTC.

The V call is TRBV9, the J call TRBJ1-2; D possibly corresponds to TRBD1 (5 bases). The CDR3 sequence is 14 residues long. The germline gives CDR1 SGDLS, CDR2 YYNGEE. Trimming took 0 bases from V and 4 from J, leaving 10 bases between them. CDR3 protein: CASSVGSGTYGYTF. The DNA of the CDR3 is TGTGCCAGCAGCGTAGGATCGGGGACCTATGGCTACACCTTC.

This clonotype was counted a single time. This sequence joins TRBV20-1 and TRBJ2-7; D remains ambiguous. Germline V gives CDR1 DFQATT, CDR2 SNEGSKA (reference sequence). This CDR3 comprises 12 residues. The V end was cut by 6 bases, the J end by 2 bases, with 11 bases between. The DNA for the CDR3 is TGCAGTGCGTCGGACGCCCCCTACGAGCAGTACTTC. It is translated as CSASDAPYEQYF.

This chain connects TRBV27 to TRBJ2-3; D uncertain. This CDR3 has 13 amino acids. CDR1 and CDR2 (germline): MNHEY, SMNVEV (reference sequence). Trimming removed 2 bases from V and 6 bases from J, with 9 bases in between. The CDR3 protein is CASSLTYADTQYF. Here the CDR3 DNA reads TGTGCCAGCAGTTTAACTTATGCGGATACGCAGTATTTT.

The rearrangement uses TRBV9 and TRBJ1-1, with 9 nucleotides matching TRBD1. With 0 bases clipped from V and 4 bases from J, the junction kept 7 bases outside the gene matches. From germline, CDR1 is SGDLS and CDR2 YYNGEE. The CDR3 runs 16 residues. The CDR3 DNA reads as TGTGCCAGCAGCGTAGGGGACAGGGTCTGGAGCACTGAAGCTTTCTTT. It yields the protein CASSVGDRVWSTEAFF.

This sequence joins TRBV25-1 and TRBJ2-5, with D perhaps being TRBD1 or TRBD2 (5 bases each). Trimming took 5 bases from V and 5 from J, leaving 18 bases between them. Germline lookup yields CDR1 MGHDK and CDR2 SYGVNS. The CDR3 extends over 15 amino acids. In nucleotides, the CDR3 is TGTGCCAGCAGTTACACAGACGGGACCAGGGAGACCCAGTACTTC. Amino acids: CASSYTDGTRETQYF.

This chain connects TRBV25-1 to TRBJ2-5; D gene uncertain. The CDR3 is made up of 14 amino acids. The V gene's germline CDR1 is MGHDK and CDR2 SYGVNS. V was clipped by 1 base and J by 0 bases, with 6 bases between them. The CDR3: CASSEWVNQETQYF. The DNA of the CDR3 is TGTGCCAGCAGTGAATGGGTCAACCAAGAGACCCAGTACTTC.